This T cell receptor (beta chain) comes out of a study of T cell responses to AZD1222 COVID-19 vaccine. The protocol was immunoSEQ multiplex PCR, while the TCRdb copy is restricted to in-frame clones and leaves out a portion. The repertoire holds some 150,000 clones, approximately 78% seen once, with around 4.3% in the top ten. CDR3 length: 14 residues. CDR1 ENHRY and CDR2 SYGVKD come from the germline V gene. Germline trimming cut 6 bases from V and 6 bases from J; bases unmatched to any gene: 6. General study points: Seropositive AZD1222 recipients at baseline numbered only five to seven. Most donors were white British, females outnumbered males, and clonal diversity was possibly underestimated.

Concerning this clone: Antigen: not known.

The genes are TRBV10-3 and TRBJ2-2; 8 bases line up with TRBD2. The source was peripheral blood, collected on day 0 of MenACWY control vaccination. The origin of this receptor is an adult in good health. The chain's CDR3 is CAISPGGLAGELFF. The CDR3 DNA reads as TGTGCCATCAGCCCGGGGGGGCTGGCCGGGGAGCTGTTTTTT.